The entry below gives a single T cell receptor (beta chain) sequence along with its context. Its target is not known. This sample is drawn from a study of CD8 T cells in Susac syndrome. RNA was extracted with the RNeasy kit, and a quantity of roughly 0.45 to 1 ug was reverse transcribed using random hexamers. Across 54 Vbeta and 13 Jbeta, TCR beta CDR3 was amplified with immunoSEQ multiplex PCR. A single record per CDR3 protein comes from TCRdb applying MiXCR to the immunoSEQ multiplex PCR reads. This table holds approximately 100,000 distinct CDR3 sequences, approximately 91% found once. V shed 5 bases and J shed 6 bases, with 16 bases lying between them. This CDR3 has 15 residues. Germline loops: CDR1 SGHAT, CDR2 FQDESV (reference sequence). Regarding the study as a whole: The study's TCR sequencing and HLA analysis covered a relatively small number of individuals, and the study acknowledged this.

High-throughput TCR beta sequencing covered peripheral CD8+ and CD4+ T cells. Negative isolation was used for CD8+ and CD4+ T cells, and FACS enrichment was applied to TEMRA cells. The chain carries TRBV11-1 and TRBJ2-2, with D perhaps matching TRBD2 (6 bases). This TCR derives from a human donor in good health. The sequenced material came from CD4+ T cells from PBMCs. CDR3 coding DNA: TGTGCCAGCAGCCGAGATCGGGGGAAGCCCGGGGAGCTGTTTTTT. Encoded protein: CASSRDRGKPGELFF.